Listed below are T cell receptor beta chains from one sample, sequenced in a study of blood T cell repertoires in COVID-19. Method: immunoSEQ multiplex PCR; TCRdb's copy keeps in-frame clones and lacks some. The sample has hundreds of thousands of clones, about nine tenths seen once. Source material: PBMCs or T cells enriched from blood (not recorded which). These receptors all stem from a woman aged 45-65 years in a cohort exposed to, infected with or recovered from COVID-19 (not recorded which). Each CDR3 is given with its conserved first and last residue. Each record gives: V gene, J gene, CDR3 protein.

TRBV10-3	TRBJ1-5	CAIRQGAGGNQPQHF
TRBV9	TRBJ2-1	CASSVGLVDEQFF
TRBV28	TRBJ2-7	CASSLPGSSYEQYF
TRBV29-1	TRBJ2-1	CSVAASGVYNEQFF
TRBV5-1	TRBJ2-5	CASRQGGVYQETQYF
TRBV5-4	TRBJ1-1	CASSLANALPTEAFF
TRBV21-1	TRBJ2-5	CASSKGRDRGSPETQYF
TRBV5-1	TRBJ1-1	CASRWGRVSTEAFF
TRBV25-1	TRBJ2-5	CASSEGPRGTQYF
TRBV3-1/TRBV3-2	TRBJ1-2	CASSQGGRDPYGYTF
TRBV6-2/TRBV6-3	TRBJ2-7	CASSPRLVKMGYEQYF
TRBV2	TRBJ1-6	CASSEPRGESPLHF
TRBV5-1	TRBJ1-1	CASSLRAGALNTEAFF
TRBV6-5	TRBJ1-4	CASSSSSEKLFF
TRBV29-1	TRBJ1-2	CSVTGGRGGYTF
TRBV5-4	TRBJ2-1	CASSFGTSGYNEQFF
TRBV2	TRBJ1-5	CASSELGRVASNQPQHF
TRBV9	TRBJ1-5	CASSAGPTGDQPQHF
TRBV5-4	TRBJ2-3	CASSITSIHTQYF
TRBV29-1	TRBJ2-1	CSAGTWAYNEQFF
TRBV18	TRBJ2-7	CASSPQVFDRAHEQYF
TRBV12-3/TRBV12-4	TRBJ2-2	CATTGTGTGELFF
TRBV5-6	TRBJ2-3	CASSFGGGYTDTQYF
TRBV19	TRBJ2-3	CASSWRGDGDTQYF